These 18 T cell receptor beta chains came from one sample sequenced in a study of blood T cell repertoires in COVID-19. The method was immunoSEQ multiplex PCR; TCRdb's version includes in-frame clones alone and lacks a portion of them. The sample records over 300,000 clones, 90% being singletons. Source material: peripheral blood. All receptors derive from a young man with active or convalescent COVID-19.

A word on this clone: One junction end disagrees with the germline gene, perhaps due to a read error. The chain employs TRBV3-1 (or the pseudogene TRBV3-2) and TRBJ2-6; a weak D match, TRBD1 (5 bases). The germline V gene has CDR1 LGHDT and CDR2 YNNKEL (reference sequence). The CDR3 totals 11 residues. The CDR3 DNA reads TGTGCCAGCACTGGGGCCAACGTGCTGACTTTC. It is translated as CASTGANVLTF.

This clone has only a few counts. V is TRBV11-2 and J is TRBJ1-2; no clear D. Trimming took 4 bases from V and 9 from J, leaving 18 bases between them. From germline, CDR1 is SGHAT and CDR2 FQNNGV. The CDR3 runs 14 residues. The CDR3 is CASSSQRAGKSYTF. The CDR3 DNA follows: TGTGCCAGCAGCTCCCAGCGGGCAGGAAAAAGCTACACCTTC.

The J gene is TRBJ1-1, the V gene TRBV5-1, with D unclear. This CDR3 spans 14 amino acids. Deletions cut 4 bases from V and 3 bases from J, with 13 bases between. Germline V gene sequence: CDR1 SGHRS, CDR2 YFSETQ. CDR3 DNA sequence: TGCGCCAGCAGCCCCATCGGGAGGGACACTGAAGCTTTCTTT. Translating gives CASSPIGRDTEAFF. The variable domain in full, completed from reference TRBV5-1 and TRBJ1-1, reads KAGVTQTPRYLIKTRGQQVTLSCSPISGHRSVSWYQQTPGQGLQFLFEYFSETQRNKGNFPGRFSGRQFSNSRSEMNVSTLELGDSALYLCASSPIGRDTEAFFGQGTRLTVV.

This clone was picked up one time. This sequence joins TRBV19 and TRBJ2-1; D gene unclear. CDR1 is LNHDA and CDR2 is SQIVND in the germline V gene (reference sequence). V was trimmed by 4 bases and J by 8 bases, leaving 12 bases between them. CDR3 size: 13 residues. The CDR3 coding sequence is TGTGCCAGTAGTAGGTATCCAGTTGATGAGCAGTTCTTC. Its translation: CASSRYPVDEQFF. Looking up the rest from reference TRBV19 and TRBJ2-1 gives the full variable domain: DGGITQSPKYLFRKEGQNVTLSCEQNLNHDAMYWYRQDPGQGLRLIYYSQIVNDFQKGDIAEGYSVSREKKESFPLTVTSAQKNPTAFYLCASSRYPVDEQFFGPGTRLTVL.

The chain couples TRBV19 to TRBJ1-2; TRBD1 might be the D (5 bases). The CDR3 extends over 13 amino acids. Germline values: CDR1 LNHDA, CDR2 SQIVND (reference sequence). V was cut by 10 bases and J by 0 bases, with 12 bases left in between. The CDR3 DNA sequence: TGTGCCACTCAGGGATTAGCTAACTATGGCTACACCTTC. Residues: CATQGLANYGYTF.

The chain employs TRBV28 and TRBJ1-1; TRBD1 is a possible D gene (6 bases). CDR3 size: 13 residues. CDR1 MDHEN and CDR2 SYDVKM come from the germline V gene. V gave up 1 base and J gave up 8 bases, with 11 bases separating them. CDR3 in DNA: TGTGCCAGCAGTTTATTAACTGACAGGGAAGCTTTCTTT. This codes for CASSLLTDREAFF. The whole variable domain, filled in from reference TRBV28 and TRBJ1-1, reads DVKVTQSSRYLVKRTGEKVFLECVQDMDHENMFWYRQDPGLGLRLIYFSYDVKMKEKGDIPEGYSVSREKKERFSLILESASTNQTSMYLCASSLLTDREAFFGQGTRLTVV.

The genes are TRBV4-3 and TRBJ1-6; 7 bases align to TRBD1. The CDR3 has 15 residues. The ends lost 5 bases at V and 7 bases at J; junction bases unmatched: 8. The germline CDR1 and CDR2 sequences are LGHNA and YSLEER. CDR3 in DNA: TGCGCCAGCAGCGACAAGGGACAGCGAAATTCACCCCTCCACTTT. Its protein is CASSDKGQRNSPLHF.

This rearrangement joins TRBV5-8 to TRBJ2-7; the D gene is possibly TRBD1 (6 bases). The germline V and J ends were trimmed by 4 bases and 2 bases, with 13 bases remaining between them. CDR1 and CDR2 (germline): SGHTS, YDEGEE. The CDR3 consists of 14 residues. The CDR3 DNA sequence: TGTGCCAGCAGCCGACAGGCAGGAACCTACGAGCAGTACTTC. This sequence encodes CASSRQAGTYEQYF.

This clone was detected only once. The chain employs TRBV24-1 and TRBJ2-3, with D perhaps TRBD1 (6 bases). The V gene's germline CDR1 is KGHDR and CDR2 SFDVKD. This CDR3 is 17 amino acids long. Trimming left V 6 bases short and J 0 bases short, with 18 bases between. The DNA of the CDR3 is TGTGCCACCAGTTCGGACAGTGCCCCCAGGAGCACAGATACGCAGTATTTT. Protein sequence: CATSSDSAPRSTDTQYF.

V is TRBV9 and J is TRBJ2-1; 7 bases fit TRBD1. Germline V gene data show CDR1 as SGDLS and CDR2 as YYNGEE. J was trimmed by 5 bases and V by 3 bases; bases with no gene match: 5. This CDR3 is built from 14 residues. The CDR3 sequence is CASSATGTNNEQFF. The CDR3 coding sequence is TGTGCCAGCAGCGCGACAGGGACAAACAATGAGCAGTTCTTC.

This chain uses TRBV9 with TRBJ2-3; possible D gene TRBD1, 5 bases. The CDR3 sequence is 12 residues long. V was clipped by 4 bases and J by 4 bases, with 7 bases between them. CDR1 SGDLS and CDR2 YYNGEE come from the germline V gene. CDR3 sequence reads: CASSTGPDTQYF. DNA of the CDR3: TGTGCCAGCAGCACAGGCCCAGATACGCAGTATTTT.

This chain connects TRBV4-1 to TRBJ1-5; TRBD1 matches 7 bases. CDR3 length: 13 amino acids. V was pared by 3 bases and J by 7 bases, with 3 bases of the junction left unmatched. Germline V CDR1 and CDR2: MGHRA, YSYEKL. The CDR3 is CASSQTGIQPQHF. The CDR3 nucleotides are TGCGCCAGCAGCCAGACAGGGATCCAGCCCCAGCATTTT.

The chain joins TRBV28 to TRBJ2-7; TRBD1 aligns across 8 bases. The CDR3 sequence is 15 residues long. The germline gives CDR1 MDHEN, CDR2 SYDVKM. V was pared by 5 bases and J by 2 bases, with 8 bases of the junction left unmatched. CDR3 bases: TGTGCCAGCAGTCCAAGACAGGGGCATCCCTACGAGCAGTACTTC. It codes for CASSPRQGHPYEQYF. Full variable domain (remainder filled in from reference TRBV28 and TRBJ2-7): DVKVTQSSRYLVKRTGEKVFLECVQDMDHENMFWYRQDPGLGLRLIYFSYDVKMKEKGDIPEGYSVSREKKERFSLILESASTNQTSMYLCASSPRQGHPYEQYFGPGTRLTVT.

The J gene is TRBJ1-3, the V gene TRBV7-9, with 9 bases lining up with TRBD1. The CDR3 is 18 amino acids. Looked up from germline, CDR1 is SEHNR and CDR2 is FQNEAQ (reference sequence). The V and J ends lost 3 bases and 5 bases, in that order; junction bases with no gene match: 14. The CDR3 reads CASSLYRDRVPLRNTIYF. CDR3 coding DNA: TGTGCCAGCAGCTTGTACCGGGACAGGGTTCCTCTACGAAACACCATATATTTT.

The V and J genes are TRBV7-8 and TRBJ2-7; 9 nucleotides match TRBD1. The CDR3 is 15 residues long. J gave up 3 bases and V 1 base, and 4 bases lay outside the gene matches. Germline V gene data show CDR1 as SGHVS and CDR2 as FQNEAQ. CDR3 in amino acids: CASSLVRGQGYEQYF. In DNA, the CDR3 is TGTGCCAGCAGCTTAGTTCGGGGACAGGGCTACGAGCAGTACTTC.

There are a few counts of this clone. V usage is TRBV4-1 and J usage is TRBJ2-7; perhaps TRBD2 as D (7 bases). The germline V gene encodes CDR1 MGHRA and CDR2 YSYEKL. V lost 0 bases to trimming and J lost 7 bases, with 16 bases between them. The CDR3 is 15 residues long. CDR3 residues: CASSQDGGGAGEQYF. The DNA of the CDR3 is TGCGCCAGCAGCCAAGATGGTGGGGGGGCCGGGGAGCAGTACTTC.

This clone was observed a single time. The V gene is TRBV9, the J gene TRBJ1-2; the match to TRBD1 covers 7 bases. Germline V gene data show CDR1 as SGDLS and CDR2 as YYNGEE. V was pared by 0 bases and J by 8 bases, with 10 bases of the junction left unmatched. The CDR3 is 15 amino acids. The CDR3 bases are TGTGCCAGCAGCGTAGCCCCAGGCCAGGGGGGAGGCTACACCTTC. It codes for CASSVAPGQGGGYTF.

The chain recombines TRBV2 with TRBJ1-5; D perhaps matches TRBD1 (6 bases). Trimming removed 3 bases at V and 5 bases at J, with 14 bases between. This CDR3 spans 15 amino acids. In germline, CDR1 is SNHLY, CDR2 FYNNEI. The chain's CDR3 is CASSDARGYYQPQHF. The CDR3 coding sequence is TGTGCCAGCAGTGACGCCAGGGGATACTATCAGCCCCAGCATTTT.